The sequence of this TCR beta chain was determined in a study of cytomegalovirus exposure and HLA in healthy donors. Notes on the study in general: Sequencing had likely introduced a cluster of highly shared sequence variants as an artifact. TCR beta sequences reportedly predicted most subjects' HLA-A and HLA-B alleles accurately.

Germline trimming cut 6 bases from V and 6 bases from J; bases unmatched to any gene: 7. The CDR3 totals 13 residues. The germline V gene encodes CDR1 MNHEY and CDR2 SMNVEV (reference sequence). With respect to this clone: Antigen: not known.

The primer mix had 60 Vbeta and 13 Jbeta primers. TCRdb's table, derived via immunoSEQ multiplex PCR, lists solely in-frame clones and lacks some. Of some 120,000 clones in the sample, more than 75% were seen once. The V call is TRBV27, the J call TRBJ1-1; 7 bases map to TRBD1. The sequenced sample consisted of PBMCs. The sequence was obtained from a man in his thirties or forties in good health and CMV-seropositive. CDR3 coding DNA: TGTGCCAGCAGACAGGGGCCTAGCGCTGAAGCTTTCTTT. Residues: CASRQGPSAEAFF.